These T cell receptor beta chains were read from a single sample in a study of cytomegalovirus exposure and HLA in healthy donors. Data came from immunoSEQ multiplex PCR; TCRdb stores just in-frame clones and leaves some out. The data contain more than 150,000 clones, approximately 79% of them seen just once; the ten biggest clones take up over 5.5%. The sample comprised PBMCs. The receptors come from a man aged 40-49 years in good health and CMV-seropositive. Both conserved end residues are part of each CDR3. A D gene is named only where the DNA matches it firmly. Where a row states a size, it is once, few, many or the class of an expanded clone; other rows omit it.

clone size	V gene	J gene	D gene	CDR3 protein	CDR3 DNA
.	TRBV11-2	TRBJ2-6	.	CASSLRADGANVLTF	TGTGCCAGCAGCCTCAGGGCTGATGGGGCCAACGTCCTGACTTTC
.	TRBV27	TRBJ1-5	TRBD1	CASSRTGRSEPQHF	TGTGCCAGCAGCCGGACAGGGCGTAGTGAGCCCCAGCATTTT
.	TRBV5-4	TRBJ2-7	TRBD2	CASSLNSGGVRAYEQYF	TGTGCCAGCAGCTTAAATAGCGGGGGGGTTAGAGCCTACGAGCAGTACTTC
.	TRBV19	TRBJ1-1	.	CASSIVAPGPSTEAFF	TGTGCCAGTAGTATAGTCGCTCCGGGTCCGAGTACTGAAGCTTTCTTT
few	TRBV29-1	TRBJ1-1	.	CSVAEAGVAFF	TGCAGCGTTGCAGAGGCCGGGGTAGCTTTCTTT
.	TRBV10-3	TRBJ2-7	.	CAISESGVGVGEQYF	TGTGCCATCAGTGAGTCAGGGGTAGGGGTCGGCGAGCAGTACTTC
.	TRBV19	TRBJ1-5	TRBD1	CASSTPPDRAFNQPQHF	TGTGCCAGTAGTACCCCCCCCGACAGGGCGTTCAATCAGCCCCAGCATTTT
few	TRBV7-2	TRBJ1-2	.	CASSLRQPYGYTF	TGTGCCAGCAGCTTAAGACAACCTTATGGCTACACCTTC
.	TRBV4-3	TRBJ2-5	TRBD2	CASSQAGGVQETQYF	TGCGCCAGCAGCCAGGCGGGGGGGGTCCAAGAGACCCAGTACTTC
.	TRBV18	TRBJ1-5	TRBD1	CASSPPGQGSNQPQHF	TGTGCCAGCTCACCTCCGGGACAGGGGAGCAATCAGCCCCAGCATTTT
.	TRBV28	TRBJ2-1	TRBD1	CASSDPGQGADEQFF	TGTGCCAGCAGTGACCCGGGACAGGGGGCAGATGAGCAGTTCTTC
.	TRBV7-9	TRBJ2-1	.	CSSSRRRSAVFF	TGTTCCAGCAGCCGACGACGATCCGCGGTGTTCTTC
.	TRBV19	TRBJ1-2	TRBD1	CASTSGGTGNSYTF	TGTGCCAGTACCTCTGGGGGGACAGGTAACAGCTACACCTTC
.	TRBV29-1	TRBJ2-3	.	CSVGRSASTDTQYF	TGCAGCGTTGGGAGATCCGCTAGCACAGATACGCAGTATTTT
.	TRBV4-3	TRBJ2-2	.	CASSQDRVEAGELFF	TGCGCCAGCAGCCAAGATCGGGTGGAGGCCGGGGAGCTGTTTTTT
once	TRBV28	TRBJ1-4	.	CASEAGNEKLFF	TGTGCCAGCGAGGCGGGCAATGAAAAACTGTTTTTT
few	TRBV7-2	TRBJ2-5	TRBD2	CASSPLGLARETQYF	TGTGCCAGCAGCCCCCTCGGACTAGCTCGAGAGACCCAGTACTTC
.	TRBV21-1	TRBJ1-2	.	CASSKGAGSSGYTF	TGTGCCAGCAGCAAAGGGGCAGGCTCTTCCGGCTACACCTTC
few	TRBV9	TRBJ2-2	.	CASSSQGTGELFF	TGTGCCAGCAGCTCTCAGGGGACCGGGGAGCTGTTTTTT
.	TRBV30	TRBJ1-5	TRBD1	CAWSFDRGNQPQHF	TGTGCCTGGAGCTTCGACAGGGGTAATCAGCCCCAGCATTTT
few	TRBV5-4	TRBJ2-7	TRBD1	CASSSEPGGEQYF	TGTGCCAGCAGCTCAGAACCAGGGGGCGAGCAGTACTTC
.	TRBV5-6	TRBJ2-7	.	CASSFRTVPPYEQYF	TGTGCCAGCAGCTTCAGGACAGTTCCCCCCTACGAGCAGTACTTC
.	TRBV30	TRBJ2-2	TRBD2	CAWSRSGGGELFF	TGTGCCTGGAGTCGTTCGGGGGGCGGGGAGCTGTTTTTT
.	TRBV28	TRBJ2-7	TRBD1	CASSFHPAGGHEQYF	TGTGCCAGCAGTTTTCATCCTGCAGGGGGTCACGAGCAGTACTTC
once	TRBV18	TRBJ2-2	.	CASSVLANTGELFF	TGTGCCAGCTCGGTTCTAGCGAACACCGGGGAGCTGTTTTTT
.	TRBV7-9	TRBJ1-1	TRBD1	CASRLDRGRNTEAFF	TGTGCCAGCAGGTTAGACAGGGGGCGGAACACTGAAGCTTTCTTT
.	TRBV6-5	TRBJ2-1	TRBD1	CASSYWKDRGHNEQFF	TGTGCCAGCAGTTACTGGAAGGACAGGGGTCACAATGAGCAGTTCTTC
.	TRBV9	TRBJ2-7	TRBD1	CASSPGTGTLDEQYF	TGTGCCAGCAGCCCAGGGACAGGGACTCTTGACGAGCAGTACTTC
once	TRBV27	TRBJ2-5	TRBD2	CASSLRLASFQETQYF	TGTGCCAGCAGTTTAAGACTAGCGAGCTTCCAAGAGACCCAGTACTTC
.	TRBV7-2	TRBJ2-2	.	CASTLGGGTGELFF	TGTGCCAGCACCCTTGGCGGAGGTACCGGGGAGCTGTTTTTT
.	TRBV11-3	TRBJ2-5	TRBD2	CASSLGRGAPQYF	TGTGCCAGCAGCTTAGGGCGGGGGGCTCCCCAGTACTTC
.	TRBV18	TRBJ1-1	.	CASSPPTANTEAFF	TGTGCCAGCTCACCACCGACAGCAAACACTGAAGCTTTCTTT
.	TRBV30	TRBJ1-5	TRBD1	CACTSQGRRDQPQHF	TGTGCCTGTACCTCACAGGGGCGCCGGGATCAGCCCCAGCATTTT
.	TRBV2	TRBJ2-7	TRBD2	CASSDKKRLAGPGEQYF	TGTGCCAGCAGTGATAAGAAGAGACTAGCGGGGCCGGGAGAGCAGTACTTC
.	TRBV9	TRBJ2-3	TRBD2	CASSVGSWASGGLSTDTQYF	TGTGCCAGCAGCGTAGGTTCATGGGCTAGCGGGGGCCTCAGCACAGATACGCAGTATTTT
.	TRBV9	TRBJ2-1	TRBD2	CASSVVAGATGEQFF	TGTGCCAGCAGCGTAGTAGCGGGGGCTACTGGTGAGCAGTTCTTC
.	TRBV28	TRBJ1-4	.	CASSSSGSFRKLFF	TGTGCCAGCAGTTCTAGCGGGAGTTTTAGGAAACTGTTTTTT
.	TRBV19	TRBJ2-3	TRBD1	CASSDRGRTDTQYF	TGTGCCAGTAGCGACAGGGGGCGGACAGATACGCAGTATTTT
.	TRBV9	TRBJ1-1	.	CASSVGREAFF	TGTGCCAGCAGCGTAGGGAGGGAAGCTTTCTTT
.	TRBV19	TRBJ2-3	TRBD2	CASSRLLAGDITDTQYF	TGTGCCAGTAGCAGACTCCTAGCGGGGGACATCACAGATACGCAGTATTTT
.	TRBV7-3	TRBJ2-3	TRBD1	CASSATGSSTDTQYF	TGTGCCAGCAGCGCGACAGGGAGTAGTACAGATACGCAGTATTTT
.	TRBV7-9	TRBJ2-7	TRBD1	CASSLGGRGRYEQYF	TGTGCCAGCAGCTTAGGGGGCAGGGGGCGGTACGAGCAGTACTTC
once	TRBV2	TRBJ1-4	TRBD1	CASSSGTDNEKLFF	TGTGCCAGCAGTAGTGGGACAGATAATGAAAAACTGTTTTTT
.	TRBV19	TRBJ2-7	.	CATATHSGNPYEQYF	TGTGCCACGGCAACCCATTCAGGGAACCCCTACGAGCAGTACTTC
.	TRBV27	TRBJ1-3	TRBD1	CASSPLGTDSGNTIYF	TGTGCCAGCAGTCCCCTAGGGACAGACTCTGGAAACACCATATATTTT
.	TRBV11-1	TRBJ2-1	TRBD2	CASGVAGGPSEQFF	TGTGCCAGCGGGGTAGCGGGGGGGCCGAGTGAGCAGTTCTTC
.	TRBV6-5	TRBJ2-7	.	CASRGRQGNDREQYF	TGTGCCAGCAGAGGGAGGCAGGGAAATGATCGCGAGCAGTACTTC
.	TRBV6-6	TRBJ1-2	TRBD1	CASRTQGYYGYTF	TGTGCCAGCAGGACACAGGGGTACTATGGCTACACCTTC
.	TRBV19	TRBJ2-3	.	CASSIHPQGGITDTQYF	TGTGCCAGTAGTATTCACCCACAGGGCGGTATCACAGATACGCAGTATTTT
.	TRBV18	TRBJ2-3	TRBD1	CASSATGTGDSGTDTQYF	TGTGCCAGCTCAGCGACCGGGACAGGGGATTCAGGCACAGATACGCAGTATTTT